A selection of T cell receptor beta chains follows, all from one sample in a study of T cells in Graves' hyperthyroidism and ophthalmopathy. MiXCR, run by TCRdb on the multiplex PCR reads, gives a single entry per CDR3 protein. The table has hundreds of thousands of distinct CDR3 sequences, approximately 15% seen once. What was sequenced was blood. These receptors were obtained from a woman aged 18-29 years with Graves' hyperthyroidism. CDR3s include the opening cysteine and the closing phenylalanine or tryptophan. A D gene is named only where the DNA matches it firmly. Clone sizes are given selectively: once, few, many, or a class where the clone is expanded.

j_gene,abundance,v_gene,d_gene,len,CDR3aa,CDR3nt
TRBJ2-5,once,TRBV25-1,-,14,CASSEQGPQETQYF,TGTGCCAGCAGTGAACAGGGACCTCAAGAGACCCAGTACTTC
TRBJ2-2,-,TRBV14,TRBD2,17,CASSSPGLAENTGELFF,TGTGCCAGCAGCTCGCCCGGACTAGCGGAGAACACCGGGGAGCTGTTTTTT
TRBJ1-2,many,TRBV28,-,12,CASSAPVYGYTF,TGTGCCAGCAGTGCCCCGGTCTATGGCTACACCTTC
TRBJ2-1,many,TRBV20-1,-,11,CSARTDLEQFF,TGCAGTGCTAGAACAGATCTTGAGCAGTTCTTC
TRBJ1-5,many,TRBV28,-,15,CASRRGGNSNQPQHF,TGTGCCAGCAGGAGGGGCGGGAATAGCAATCAGCCCCAGCATTTT
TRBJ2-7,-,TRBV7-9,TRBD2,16,CASSATSGSFQYEQYF,TGTGCCAGCAGCGCGACTAGCGGGAGTTTCCAGTACGAGCAGTACTTC
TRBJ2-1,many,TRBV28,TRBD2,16,CASSLPSGIYYNEQFF,TGTGCCAGCAGTTTACCTAGCGGGATATACTACAATGAGCAGTTCTTC
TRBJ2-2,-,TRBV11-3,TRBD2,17,CASSQGTSGRTLGELFF,TGTGCCAGCAGCCAAGGGACTAGCGGGAGGACCCTCGGGGAGCTGTTTTTT
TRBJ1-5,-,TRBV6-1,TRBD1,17,CASSETPWTGGGQPQHF,TGTGCCAGCAGTGAAACGCCCTGGACAGGGGGGGGTCAGCCCCAGCATTTT
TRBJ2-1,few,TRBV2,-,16,CASSESPRPSYNEQFF,TGTGCCAGCAGTGAATCTCCCAGGCCCTCTTACAATGAGCAGTTCTTC
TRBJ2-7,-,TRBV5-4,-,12,CASSLEGWEQYF,TGTGCCAGCAGCTTGGAGGGGTGGGAGCAGTACTTC
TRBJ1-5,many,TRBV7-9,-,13,CASSLGWSQPQHF,TGTGCCAGCAGCTTAGGGTGGAGTCAGCCCCAGCATTTT
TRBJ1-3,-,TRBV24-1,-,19,CATSDYSPEDPSSGNTIYF,TGTGCCACCAGCGACTACAGCCCAGAAGATCCATCCTCTGGAAACACCATATATTTT
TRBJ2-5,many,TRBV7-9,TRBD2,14,CASDRPGGQETQYF,TGTGCCAGCGATCGGCCGGGGGGGCAAGAGACCCAGTACTTC
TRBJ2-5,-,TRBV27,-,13,CASSLFFRETQYF,TGTGCCAGCAGTTTATTTTTTCGGGAGACCCAGTACTTC
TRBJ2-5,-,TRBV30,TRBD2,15,CARGYGLASGETQYF,TGTGCCCGGGGGTACGGACTAGCTTCGGGGGAGACCCAGTACTTC
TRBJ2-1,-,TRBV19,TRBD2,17,CASSRVSGTSGSSEQFF,TGTGCCAGTAGTAGAGTCTCCGGGACTAGCGGGAGTAGTGAGCAGTTCTTC
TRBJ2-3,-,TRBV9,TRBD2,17,CASSVATGLASTDTQYF,TGTGCCAGCAGCGTAGCTACGGGACTAGCGAGCACAGATACGCAGTATTTT
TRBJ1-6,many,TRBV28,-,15,CASSPRAGNSSPLHF,TGTGCCAGCAGTCCACGGGCAGGGAACTCGTCACCCCTCCACTTT
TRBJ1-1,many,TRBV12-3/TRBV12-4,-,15,CASTPRAGVLTEAFF,TGTGCCAGCACCCCGCGGGCAGGGGTTCTGACTGAAGCTTTCTTT
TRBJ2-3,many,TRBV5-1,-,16,CASSSSRVGNTDTQYF,TGCGCCAGCAGCTCCTCGAGGGTCGGTAACACAGATACGCAGTATTTT
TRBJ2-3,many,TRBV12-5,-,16,CASGLVVGQSTDTQYF,TGTGCTAGTGGCCTCGTGGTTGGACAGAGCACAGATACGCAGTATTTT
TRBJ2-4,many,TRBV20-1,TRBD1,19,CSARDRQGLGDLAKNIQYF,TGCAGTGCTAGAGATCGACAGGGCTTGGGAGACCTAGCCAAAAACATTCAGTACTTC
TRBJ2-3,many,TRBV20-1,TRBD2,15,CSARPSGRGTDTQYF,TGCAGTGCTAGACCTAGCGGGAGGGGCACAGATACGCAGTATTTT
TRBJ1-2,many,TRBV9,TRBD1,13,CASTGADRYGYTF,TGTGCCAGCACGGGGGCGGACAGGTATGGCTACACCTTC
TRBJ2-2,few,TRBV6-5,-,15,CASSYMGGYTGELFF,TGTGCCAGCAGTTATATGGGGGGCTACACCGGGGAGCTGTTTTTT
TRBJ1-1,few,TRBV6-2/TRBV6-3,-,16,CASSPSLRNWDTEAFF,TGTGCCAGCAGTCCTTCGCTCCGCAACTGGGACACTGAAGCTTTCTTT
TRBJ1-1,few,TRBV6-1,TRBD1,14,CASREGARITEAFF,TGTGCCAGCAGGGAGGGGGCAAGGATCACTGAAGCTTTCTTT
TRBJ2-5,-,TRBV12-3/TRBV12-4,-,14,CASSLGWGPETQYF,TGTGCCAGCAGTTTAGGATGGGGGCCAGAGACCCAGTACTTC
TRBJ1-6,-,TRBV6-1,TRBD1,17,CANSPGTGGSYNSPLHF,TGTGCCAACAGTCCCGGGACAGGGGGCTCCTATAATTCACCCCTCCACTTT